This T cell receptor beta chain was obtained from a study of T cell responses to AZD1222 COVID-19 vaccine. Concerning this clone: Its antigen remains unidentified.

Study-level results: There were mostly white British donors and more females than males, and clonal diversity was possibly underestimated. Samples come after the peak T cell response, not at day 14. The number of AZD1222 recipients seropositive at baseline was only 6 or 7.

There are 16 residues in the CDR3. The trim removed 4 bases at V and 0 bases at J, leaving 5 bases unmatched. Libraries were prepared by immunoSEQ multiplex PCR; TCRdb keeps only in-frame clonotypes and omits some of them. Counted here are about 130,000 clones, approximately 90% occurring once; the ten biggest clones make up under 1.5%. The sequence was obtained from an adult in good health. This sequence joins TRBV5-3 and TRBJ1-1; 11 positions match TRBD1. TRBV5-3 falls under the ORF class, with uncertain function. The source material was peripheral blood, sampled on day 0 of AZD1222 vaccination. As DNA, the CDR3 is TGTGCCAGAAGCGGGCCGGGACAGGGGGTGAACACTGAAGCTTTCTTT. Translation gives CARSGPGQGVNTEAFF.